This T cell receptor beta chain was identified during a study of PD-L1 blockade in urothelial cancer. This sample's time point: pretreatment peripheral blood. Trimming at V came to 2 bases and at J to 4 bases, leaving 11 bases not matched to a gene. The CDR3 sequence is 15 residues long. Germline V gene lookup returns CDR1 GTSNPN and CDR2 SVGIG (reference sequence). Sequenced by immunoSEQ multiplex PCR; TCRdb stores in-frame clones only, minus some. The sample holds about 35,000 clones; approximately 80% are singletons and the top ten take 6.8%. The receptor's source is a man in his fifties or sixties with urothelial cancer. J is TRBJ2-7 and V is TRBV30; 7 bases are a match to TRBD1. Sample: PBMCs, taken around atezolizumab (anti-PD-L1) treatment. CDR3 region: CAWSSPRQGIYEQYF. Written as DNA, the CDR3 is TGTGCCTGGAGTTCCCCCAGACAGGGAATATACGAGCAGTACTTC.